This passage covers 11 T cell receptor beta chains from one sample sequenced in a study of cytomegalovirus exposure and HLA in healthy donors. Vbeta (60) and Jbeta (13) primers were used in the PCR. TCRdb's copy holds only in-frame clones and misses some; the assay was immunoSEQ multiplex PCR. Here the sample spans under 65,000 clones, less than 85% being singletons. The source material was PBMCs. Receptors originate from a man aged 25 to 45 in good health and CMV-seropositive.

The chain carries TRBV5-1 and TRBJ1-3; the match to TRBD1 covers 10 bases. The CDR3 spans 18 residues. CDR1 SGHRS and CDR2 YFSETQ come from the germline V gene. The junction had 12 bases not matched to a gene; V was cut back by 3 bases and J by 3 bases. This CDR3 reads CASSSGGTGAIGGNTIYF. For the CDR3, the DNA is TGCGCCAGCAGCTCGGGGGGGACAGGGGCGATCGGTGGAAACACCATATATTTT. Looking up the rest from reference TRBV5-1 and TRBJ1-3 gives the full variable domain: KAGVTQTPRYLIKTRGQQVTLSCSPISGHRSVSWYQQTPGQGLQFLFEYFSETQRNKGNFPGRFSGRQFSNSRSEMNVSTLELGDSALYLCASSSGGTGAIGGNTIYFGEGSWLTVV.

This clone appeared once. V gene TRBV6-5 combines with J gene TRBJ1-5; D unclear. Germline V gives CDR1 MNHEY, CDR2 SVGAGI. Between the trimmed V and J ends, which lost 5 bases and 0 bases, there was a span of 5 bases. The CDR3 is 13 amino acids. In nucleotides, the CDR3 is TGTGCCAGCAGTGAGCATAGCAATCAGCCCCAGCATTTT. Its translation is CASSEHSNQPQHF.

The chain has TRBV5-6 and TRBJ2-1, with D perhaps TRBD1 (5 bases). In germline, CDR1 is SGHDT, CDR2 YYEEEE. The CDR3 spans 14 residues. V lost 3 bases to trimming and J lost 4 bases, with 11 bases between them. The CDR3 nucleotides are TGTGCCAGCAGCTGGGGCCCAGAGTACAATGAGCAGTTCTTC. Translated: CASSWGPEYNEQFF.

The chain recombines TRBV4-2 with TRBJ2-5; D gene unclear. The CDR3 covers 13 residues. The ends were cut back, 1 base at V and 3 bases at J, with 6 bases in the middle. Germline V lookup: CDR1 LGHNA, CDR2 YNFKEQ. The CDR3 reads CASSQGEKETQYF. CDR3 bases: TGTGCCAGCAGCCAAGGAGAGAAAGAGACCCAGTACTTC.

CDR3 amino acids: CASSLLGTGLQPQHF. CDR3 DNA sequence: TGTGCCAGCAGCTTATTGGGGACAGGTCTTCAGCCCCAGCATTTT. The chain is built from TRBV7-8 and TRBJ1-5; 8 bases are a match to TRBD1. V was pared by 2 bases and J by 6 bases, with 6 bases of the junction left unmatched. Germline values: CDR1 SGHVS, CDR2 FQNEAQ. The length of the CDR3 is 15 residues.

J is TRBJ2-3 and V is TRBV10-3; D may be TRBD2 (6 bases). The CDR3 spans 13 residues. The V end was cut by 6 bases, the J end by 0 bases, with 7 bases between. The V gene's germline CDR1 is ENHRY and CDR2 SYGVKD. The DNA of the CDR3 is TGTGCCATCAGGCGGGGAAGCACAGATACGCAGTATTTT. Translating gives CAIRRGSTDTQYF.

This chain joins TRBV28 and TRBJ2-7; the match to TRBD1 covers 8 bases. The CDR3 contains 16 residues. Germline V gives CDR1 MDHEN, CDR2 SYDVKM. The J segment lost 3 bases and the V segment lost 3 bases, leaving 10 bases of the junction unmatched. The DNA for the CDR3 is TGTGCCAGCAGTTTTGCACGAGACAGGGGCTTCTACGAGCAGTACTTC. Translation gives CASSFARDRGFYEQYF.

The CDR3 coding sequence is TGTGCCAGCAGCCCCGGGACAGGTAATCAGCCCCAGCATTTT. Translated: CASSPGTGNQPQHF. The rearrangement joins TRBV2 to TRBJ1-5; 8 bases are a match to TRBD1. CDR3 length: 14 amino acids. Germline CDR1 and CDR2: SNHLY and FYNNEI. Germline trimming cut 6 bases from V and 4 bases from J; bases unmatched to any gene: 5.

The sample holds a few counts of this clone. The genes are TRBV7-3 and TRBJ2-1; D is unclear. This CDR3 has 14 residues. In germline, CDR1 is SGHTA, CDR2 FQGTGA. The germline V and J ends were trimmed by 2 bases and 6 bases, with 11 bases remaining between them. CDR3 sequence reads: CASSLGVGSNEQFF. DNA of the CDR3: TGTGCCAGCAGCTTAGGTGTGGGCTCCAATGAGCAGTTCTTC.

This clone is a singleton in its sample. The chain links TRBV6-1 to TRBJ2-1; TRBD2 matches 9 bases. The germline CDR1 and CDR2 sequences are MNHNS and SASEGT. CDR3 length: 15 amino acids. V shed 2 bases, J shed 5 bases, and the junction held 4 bases outside the gene matches. CDR3: CASSESSGGHNEQFF. In DNA, the CDR3 is TGTGCCAGCAGTGAATCGAGCGGGGGGCACAATGAGCAGTTCTTC.

This clone was counted at least ten times. The chain links TRBV13 to TRBJ2-2; a weak D match, TRBD2 (6 bases). Germline loops: CDR1 PRHDT, CDR2 FYEKMQ (reference sequence). Trimming removed 6 bases from V and 7 bases from J, with 15 bases in between. The CDR3 totals 14 residues. In DNA, the CDR3 is TGTGCCAGCAGACACAATCCGGAGGGCGGGGAGCTGTTTTTT. This translates into CASRHNPEGGELFF.